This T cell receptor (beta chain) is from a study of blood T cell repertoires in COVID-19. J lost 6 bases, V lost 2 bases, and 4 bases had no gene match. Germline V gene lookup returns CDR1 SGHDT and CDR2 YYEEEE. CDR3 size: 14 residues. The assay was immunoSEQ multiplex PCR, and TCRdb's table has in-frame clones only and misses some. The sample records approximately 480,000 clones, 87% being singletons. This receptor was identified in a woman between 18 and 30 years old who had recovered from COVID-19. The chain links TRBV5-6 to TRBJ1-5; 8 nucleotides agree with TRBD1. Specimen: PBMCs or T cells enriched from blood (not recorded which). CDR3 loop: CASSFGQGGQPQHF. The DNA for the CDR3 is TGTGCCAGCAGCTTTGGACAGGGAGGTCAGCCCCAGCATTTT.